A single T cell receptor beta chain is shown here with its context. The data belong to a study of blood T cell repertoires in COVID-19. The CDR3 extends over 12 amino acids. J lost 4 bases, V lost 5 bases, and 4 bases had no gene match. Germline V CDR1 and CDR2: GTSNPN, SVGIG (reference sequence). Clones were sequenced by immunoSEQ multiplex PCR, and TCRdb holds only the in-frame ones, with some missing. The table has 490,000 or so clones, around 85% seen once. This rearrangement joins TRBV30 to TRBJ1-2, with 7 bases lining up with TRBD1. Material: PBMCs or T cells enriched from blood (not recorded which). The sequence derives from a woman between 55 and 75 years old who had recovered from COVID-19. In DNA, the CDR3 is TGTGCCTGGTGGACAGGTATCTATGGCTACACCTTC. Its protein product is CAWWTGIYGYTF.